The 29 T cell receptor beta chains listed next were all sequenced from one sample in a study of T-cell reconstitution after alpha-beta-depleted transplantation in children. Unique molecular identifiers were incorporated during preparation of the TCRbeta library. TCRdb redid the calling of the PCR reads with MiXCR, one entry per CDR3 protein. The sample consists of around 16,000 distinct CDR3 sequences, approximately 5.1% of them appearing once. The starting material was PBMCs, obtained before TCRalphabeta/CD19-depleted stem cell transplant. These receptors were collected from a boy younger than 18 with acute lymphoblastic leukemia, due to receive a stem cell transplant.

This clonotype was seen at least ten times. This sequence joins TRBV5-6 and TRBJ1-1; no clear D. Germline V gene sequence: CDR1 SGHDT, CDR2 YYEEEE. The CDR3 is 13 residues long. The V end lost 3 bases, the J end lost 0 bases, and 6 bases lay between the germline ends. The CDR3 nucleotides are TGTGCCAGCAGCTCGGGTCTGAACACTGAAGCTTTCTTT. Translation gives CASSSGLNTEAFF. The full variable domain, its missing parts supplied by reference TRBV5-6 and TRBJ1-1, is DAGVTQSPTHLIKTRGQQVTLRCSPKSGHDTVSWYQQALGQGPQFIFQYYEEEERQRGNFPDRFSGHQFPNYSSELNVNALLLGDSALYLCASSSGLNTEAFFGQGTRLTVV.

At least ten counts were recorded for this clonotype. The DNA for the CDR3 is TGTGCCAGCAGCATCCCGAGCGGGGCCAACGTCCTGACTTTC. Encoded protein: CASSIPSGANVLTF. The V gene is TRBV7-9, the J gene TRBJ2-6; D is uncertain. With 5 bases removed from V and 4 bases from J, the gap between germline ends came to 9 bases. The CDR3 covers 14 residues. Germline-derived CDR1 and CDR2 are SEHNR and FQNEAQ (reference sequence).

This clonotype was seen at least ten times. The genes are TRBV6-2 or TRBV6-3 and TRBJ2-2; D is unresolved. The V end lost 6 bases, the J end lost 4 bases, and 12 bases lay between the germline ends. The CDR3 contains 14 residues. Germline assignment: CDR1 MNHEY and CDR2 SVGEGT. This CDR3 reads CASSSRILTGELFF. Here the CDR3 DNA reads TGTGCCAGCAGCAGCAGAATTCTCACCGGGGAGCTGTTTTTT.

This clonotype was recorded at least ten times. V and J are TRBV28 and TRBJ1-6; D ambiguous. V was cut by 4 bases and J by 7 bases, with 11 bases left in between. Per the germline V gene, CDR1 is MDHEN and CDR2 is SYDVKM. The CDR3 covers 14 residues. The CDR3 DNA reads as TGTGCCAGCAGTTACCGGGAATACAATTCACCCCTCCACTTT. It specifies CASSYREYNSPLHF.

The DNA of the CDR3 is TGTGCCATGAGCCCTGCGCGTCTGATAGCGGGAGGGCCTAGGATATCCTACGAGCAGTACTTC. It yields the protein CAMSPARLIAGGPRISYEQYF. The chain links TRBV4-2 to TRBJ2-7; 11 bases fit TRBD2. The CDR3 runs 21 residues. Germline V gene lookup returns CDR1 LGHNA and CDR2 YNFKEQ. J lost 1 base, V lost 10 bases, and 27 bases had no gene match.

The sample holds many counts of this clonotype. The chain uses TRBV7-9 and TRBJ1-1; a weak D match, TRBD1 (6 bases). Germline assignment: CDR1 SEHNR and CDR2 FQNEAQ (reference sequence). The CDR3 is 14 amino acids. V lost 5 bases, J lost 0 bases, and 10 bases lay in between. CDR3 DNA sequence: TGTGCCAGCAGCCCGGGGGCGGTGAACACTGAAGCTTTCTTT. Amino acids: CASSPGAVNTEAFF.

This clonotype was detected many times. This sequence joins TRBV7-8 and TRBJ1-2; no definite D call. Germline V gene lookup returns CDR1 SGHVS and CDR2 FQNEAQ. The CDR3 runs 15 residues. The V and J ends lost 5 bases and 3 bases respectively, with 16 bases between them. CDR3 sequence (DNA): TGTGCCAGCAGCCCTGGGCCAGAGGGCTACTATGGCTACACCTTC. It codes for CASSPGPEGYYGYTF.

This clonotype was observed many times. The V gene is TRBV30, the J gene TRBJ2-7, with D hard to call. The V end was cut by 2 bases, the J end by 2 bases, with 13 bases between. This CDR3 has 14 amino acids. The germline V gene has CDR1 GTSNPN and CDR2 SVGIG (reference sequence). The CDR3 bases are TGTGCCTGGAGTATCGACTTCTCGACCTACGAGCAGTACTTC. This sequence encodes CAWSIDFSTYEQYF.

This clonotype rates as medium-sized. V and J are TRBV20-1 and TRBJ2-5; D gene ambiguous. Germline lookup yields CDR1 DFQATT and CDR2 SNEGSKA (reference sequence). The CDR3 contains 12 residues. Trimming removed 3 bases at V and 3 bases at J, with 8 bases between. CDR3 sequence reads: CSASISKETQYF. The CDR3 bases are TGCAGTGCTAGTATTTCGAAAGAGACCCAGTACTTC.

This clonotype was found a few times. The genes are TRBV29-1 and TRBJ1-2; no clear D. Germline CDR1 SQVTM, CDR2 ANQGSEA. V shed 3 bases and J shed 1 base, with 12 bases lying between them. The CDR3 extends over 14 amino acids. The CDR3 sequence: CSVDTSGINYGYTF. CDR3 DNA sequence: TGCAGCGTTGATACTAGTGGCATTAACTATGGCTACACCTTC.

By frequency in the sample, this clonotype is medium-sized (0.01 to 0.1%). In DNA, the CDR3 is TGCGCCAGCAGACACTTCCTAGCGGGACACTCCTACGAGCAGTACTTC. Protein sequence: CASRHFLAGHSYEQYF. The chain carries TRBV10-1 and TRBJ2-7, with 9 nucleotides matching TRBD2. Germline assignment: CDR1 WNHNN and CDR2 SYGVQD (reference sequence). V shed 6 bases and J 0 bases; nucleotides not matched to a gene: 9. The CDR3 has 16 residues.

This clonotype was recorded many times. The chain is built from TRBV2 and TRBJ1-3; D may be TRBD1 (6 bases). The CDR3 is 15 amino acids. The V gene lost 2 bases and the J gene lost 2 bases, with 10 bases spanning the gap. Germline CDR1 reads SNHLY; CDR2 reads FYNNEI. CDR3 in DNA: TGTGCCAGCAGTGAACACAGGGCCCCTGGAAACACCATATATTTT. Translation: CASSEHRAPGNTIYF. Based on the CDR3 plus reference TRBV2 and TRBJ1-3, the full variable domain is EPEVTQTPSHQVTQMGQEVILRCVPISNHLYFYWYRQILGQKVEFLVSFYNNEISEKSEIFDDQFSVERPDGSNFTLKIRSTKLEDSAMYFCASSEHRAPGNTIYFGEGSWLTVV.

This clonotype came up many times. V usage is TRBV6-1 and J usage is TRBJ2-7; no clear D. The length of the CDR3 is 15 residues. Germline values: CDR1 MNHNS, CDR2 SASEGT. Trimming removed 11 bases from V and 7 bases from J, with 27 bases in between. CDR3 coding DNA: TGTGCCGCAGCACCCCCCCTACATCCGCTGGGGGAGCAGTACTTC. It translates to CAAAPPLHPLGEQYF.

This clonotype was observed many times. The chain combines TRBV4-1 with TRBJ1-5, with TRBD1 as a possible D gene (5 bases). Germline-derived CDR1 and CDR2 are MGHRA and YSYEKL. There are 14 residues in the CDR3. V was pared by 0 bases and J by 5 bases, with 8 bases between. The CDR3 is CASSQDGTYQPQHF. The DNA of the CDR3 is TGCGCCAGCAGCCAAGATGGGACTTATCAGCCCCAGCATTTT.

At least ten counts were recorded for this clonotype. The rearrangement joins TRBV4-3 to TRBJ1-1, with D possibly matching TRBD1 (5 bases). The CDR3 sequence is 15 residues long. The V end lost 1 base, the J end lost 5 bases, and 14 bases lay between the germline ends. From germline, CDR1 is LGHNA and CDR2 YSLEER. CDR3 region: CASSQVSPGKTEAFF. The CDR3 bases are TGCGCCAGCAGCCAAGTTTCTCCAGGGAAGACTGAAGCTTTCTTT.

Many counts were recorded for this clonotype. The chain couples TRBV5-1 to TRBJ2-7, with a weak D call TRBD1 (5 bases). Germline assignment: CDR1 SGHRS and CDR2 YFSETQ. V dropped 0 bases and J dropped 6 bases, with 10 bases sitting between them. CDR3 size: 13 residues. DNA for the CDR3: TGCGCCAGCAGCTTGGACAGGCCTCGCGAGCAGTACTTC. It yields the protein CASSLDRPREQYF.

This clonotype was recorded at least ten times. The CDR3 loop is CASSRGTGTHEQYF. The CDR3 DNA is TGTGCCAGCAGTAGGGGGACAGGGACCCACGAGCAGTACTTC. The chain uses TRBV12-3 or TRBV12-4 and TRBJ2-7; 9 bases are a match to TRBD1. V gave up 5 bases and J gave up 5 bases; unmatched junction bases: 7. The CDR3 consists of 14 residues.

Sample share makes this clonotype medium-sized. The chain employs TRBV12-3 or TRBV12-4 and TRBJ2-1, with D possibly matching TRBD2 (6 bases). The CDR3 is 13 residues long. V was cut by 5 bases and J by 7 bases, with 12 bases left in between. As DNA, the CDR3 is TGTGCCAGCAGTGGCGGGATAAGGAATGAGCAGTTCTTC. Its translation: CASSGGIRNEQFF.

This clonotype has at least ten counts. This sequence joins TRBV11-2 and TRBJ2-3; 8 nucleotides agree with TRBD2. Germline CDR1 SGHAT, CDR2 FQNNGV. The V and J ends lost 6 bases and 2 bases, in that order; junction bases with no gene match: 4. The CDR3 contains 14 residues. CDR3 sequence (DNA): TGTGCCAGCAGACTAGCGGAGTACACAGATACGCAGTATTTT. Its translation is CASRLAEYTDTQYF.

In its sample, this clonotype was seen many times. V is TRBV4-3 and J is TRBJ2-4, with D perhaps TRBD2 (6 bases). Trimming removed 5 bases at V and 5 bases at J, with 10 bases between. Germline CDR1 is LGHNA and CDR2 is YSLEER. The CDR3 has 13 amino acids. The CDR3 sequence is CASSLGGENIQYF. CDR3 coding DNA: TGCGCCAGCAGCTTAGGAGGGGAAAACATTCAGTACTTC.

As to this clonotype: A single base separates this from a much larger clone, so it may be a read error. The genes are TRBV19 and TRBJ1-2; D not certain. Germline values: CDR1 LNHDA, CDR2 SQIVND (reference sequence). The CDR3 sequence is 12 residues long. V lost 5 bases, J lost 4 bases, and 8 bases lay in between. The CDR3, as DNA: TGTGCCAGTAGTTTCCACGGCTATGGCTACACCTTC. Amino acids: CASSFHGYGYTF.

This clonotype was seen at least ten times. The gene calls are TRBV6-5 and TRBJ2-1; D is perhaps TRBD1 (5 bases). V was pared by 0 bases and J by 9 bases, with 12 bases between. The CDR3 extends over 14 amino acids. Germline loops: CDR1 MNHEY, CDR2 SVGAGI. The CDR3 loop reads CASSYSQGSAEQFF. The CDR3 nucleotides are TGTGCCAGCAGTTACTCTCAGGGTTCAGCTGAGCAGTTCTTC.

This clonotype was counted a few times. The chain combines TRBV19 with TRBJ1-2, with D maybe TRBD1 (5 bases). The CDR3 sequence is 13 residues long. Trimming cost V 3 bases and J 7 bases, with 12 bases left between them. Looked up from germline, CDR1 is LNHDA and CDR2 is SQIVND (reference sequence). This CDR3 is CASSMDKYAGYTF. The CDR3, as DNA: TGTGCCAGTAGTATGGACAAATACGCTGGCTACACCTTC.

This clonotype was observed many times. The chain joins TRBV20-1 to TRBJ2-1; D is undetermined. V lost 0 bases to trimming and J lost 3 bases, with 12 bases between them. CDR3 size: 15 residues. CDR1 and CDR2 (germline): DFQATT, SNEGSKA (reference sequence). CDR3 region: CSARETLLVYNEQFF. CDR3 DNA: TGCAGTGCTAGAGAGACCCTATTGGTCTACAATGAGCAGTTCTTC.

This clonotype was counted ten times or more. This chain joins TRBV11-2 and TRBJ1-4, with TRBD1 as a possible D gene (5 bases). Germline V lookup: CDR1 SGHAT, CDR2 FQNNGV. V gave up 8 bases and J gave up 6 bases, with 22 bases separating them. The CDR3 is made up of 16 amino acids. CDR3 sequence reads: CASPITAGPDDEKLFF. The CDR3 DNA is TGTGCCAGCCCCATAACGGCAGGGCCCGATGATGAAAAACTGTTTTTT.

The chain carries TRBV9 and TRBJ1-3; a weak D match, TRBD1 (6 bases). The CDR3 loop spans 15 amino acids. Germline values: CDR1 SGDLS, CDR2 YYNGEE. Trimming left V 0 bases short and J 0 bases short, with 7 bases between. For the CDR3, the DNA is TGTGCCAGCAGCGTAGGGGGACACTCTGGAAACACCATATATTTT. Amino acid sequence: CASSVGGHSGNTIYF.

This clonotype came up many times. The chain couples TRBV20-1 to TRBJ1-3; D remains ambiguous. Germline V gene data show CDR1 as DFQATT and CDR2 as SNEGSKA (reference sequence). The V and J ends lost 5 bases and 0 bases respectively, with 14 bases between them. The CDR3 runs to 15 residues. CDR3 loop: CSAQPGGSSGNTIYF. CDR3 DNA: TGCAGTGCTCAACCGGGAGGTAGCTCTGGAAACACCATATATTTT.

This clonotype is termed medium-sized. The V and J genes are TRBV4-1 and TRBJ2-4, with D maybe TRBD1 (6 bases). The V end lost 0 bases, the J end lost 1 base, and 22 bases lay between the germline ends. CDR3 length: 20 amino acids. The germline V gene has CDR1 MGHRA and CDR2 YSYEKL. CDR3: CASSQDFSPQPRGAKNIQYF. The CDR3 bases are TGCGCCAGCAGCCAAGATTTTTCCCCTCAACCGAGGGGGGCCAAAAACATTCAGTACTTC.

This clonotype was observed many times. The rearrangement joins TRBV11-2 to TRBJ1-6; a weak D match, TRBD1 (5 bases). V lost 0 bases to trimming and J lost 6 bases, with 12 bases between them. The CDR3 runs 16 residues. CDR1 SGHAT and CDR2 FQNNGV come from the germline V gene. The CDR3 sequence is CASSLDLRGGNSPLHF. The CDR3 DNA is TGTGCCAGCAGCTTAGATCTTAGGGGTGGTAATTCACCCCTCCACTTT.